This T cell receptor (beta chain) was sequenced during a study of T cells in Graves' hyperthyroidism and ophthalmopathy. This clonotype was recorded at least ten times. Amplification of TCR beta CDR3 regions used RNA as the template. Researchers ran a first-round RT-PCR on the TCR CDR3 using the HTBI primer set. TCRdb processed the multiplex PCR reads anew with MiXCR; each CDR3 protein has one entry. The data contain some 530,000 distinct CDR3 sequences, about 22% of them seen just once; the ten biggest clones take up 45% to 50%. Input material: blood. The sequence derives from a woman between 65 and 79 years old with Graves' ophthalmopathy.

CDR3 in amino acids: CASTSLTSGRSYEQYF. The CDR3 nucleotides read TGTGCCAGCACCTCCCTTACTAGCGGGAGATCCTACGAGCAGTACTTC. The chain is built from TRBV6-2 or TRBV6-3 and TRBJ2-7, with 11 bases aligning to TRBD2. Germline V gene data show CDR1 as MNHEY and CDR2 as SVGEGT. CDR3 length: 16 amino acids. Trimming removed 7 bases from V and 1 base from J; junction bases left unmatched: 9.